This T cell receptor (beta chain) was sequenced for a study of blood T cell repertoires in COVID-19 (TCRdb year 2020). General notes on the study: Samples covering the acute and convalescent phases of COVID-19 were provided by collaborators in the United States, Italy and Spain. The repertoires were made available in a free public database intended to serve as a resource for research on the immune response to SARS-CoV-2. The prospective study material was composed of cDNA or gDNA derived from T cells, B-cell-depleted T cells, or PBMCs. Where HLA class I and class II types were available, the types were taken from metadata supplied by the sample provider, not from assay-based typing. Subjects who had been exposed to COVID-19, were actively infected with it, or had recovered from it provided the deeply sampled blood TCRbeta repertoires that made up the dataset. The samples were drawn from the first 160 participants of the ongoing ImmuneRACE study and from over a thousand subjects provided by 6 global collaborators. Nearly every sample came with metadata listing a de-identified subject ID, COVID-19 status, age in years and sex.

Each collaborating institution followed its own protocols to collect whole blood in K2EDTA tubes. For TCRbeta analysis, collaborators shipped samples as frozen whole blood, isolated PBMCs, or DNA extracted from either of those sample types. Notes on this clone: Its target antigen remains unknown. Per-base qualities were not stored, and no clone one base away is much larger.

V lost 6 bases and J lost 8 bases; the stretch between them is 19 bases long. For CDR1 and CDR2, the germline V gene lists ENHRY and SYGVKD. The CDR3 holds 14 amino acids from the cysteine to the phenylalanine. Only CDR3 DNA is held: 42 bases, read in frame from base 1. Results and caveats for the whole study, not just this receptor: The quantity of clinical and demographic metadata differed by source and by participant and was supplied without curation.

TCRbeta CDR3 regions were amplified from genomic DNA using the immunoSEQ Assay, a bias-controlled multiplex PCR. The authors processed their data as follows. The number of nucleated cells in each sample was estimated by amplification of reference gene primers within the assay. To quantify the absolute abundance of each unique TCRbeta CDR3 rearrangement, sequence reads were collapsed and filtered. Productive Simpson clonality was computed per sample as the square root of Simpson's diversity index over productive rearrangements. TCRdb retrieved this table from immuneACCESS and kept in-frame rearrangements only. Not all clones are present; in checked studies, unresolved V genes account for under half, and no reason is known for the remainder. V and J calls and clone size are given by that table; D and trimming were obtained from the DNA. For this sample there are 100,000 to 150,000 clones; around 89% appear just once. The biggest ten clones account for 10% of the sample.

Sample: peripheral blood. The TCR originated in a man aged 50-59 years with acute or convalescent COVID-19. The chain is assembled from TRBV10-3 and TRBJ1-2; no D segment can be confidently identified. The DNA is TGTGCCATCAGCCTAGAAGGTTTTACGGAGGGCTACACCTTC. It is translated as CAISLEGFTEGYTF.